Presented here are 2 T cell receptor beta chains from one specimen sequenced in a study of naive and memory T cell subsets. Both TRBC1 and TRBC2 were covered by a beta constant-region primer of two equimolar oligonucleotides. Four rounds of PCR amplified the ligated cDNA using nested alpha and beta constant-region primers plus SP2. Using its own MiXCR run on the UMI-ligation and nested PCR reads, TCRdb lists one record per CDR3 protein. The sample carries 100,000 to 150,000 distinct CDR3 sequences, 35% to 40% recorded once. The sequencing input was central memory CD4+ T cells from blood. Receptors originate from a human donor in good health.

This clonotype was counted a few times. The V and J genes are TRBV20-1 and TRBJ2-7, with 7 bases identical to TRBD1. Germline V gene data show CDR1 as DFQATT and CDR2 as SNEGSKA (reference sequence). This CDR3 is 14 amino acids long. V was pared by 0 bases and J by 3 bases, with 5 bases of the junction left unmatched. CDR3 region: CSARDPGGLYEQYF. In nucleotides, the CDR3 is TGCAGTGCTAGAGATCCAGGGGGTCTCTACGAGCAGTACTTC.

The rearrangement joins TRBV6-2 or TRBV6-3 to TRBJ2-2; 10 bases fit TRBD1. The CDR3 runs to 18 residues. Germline loops: CDR1 MNHEY, CDR2 SVGEGT. The V and J ends lost 6 bases and 1 base, in that order; junction bases with no gene match: 11. CDR3: CASSPTPGQGVNTGELFF. CDR3 nucleotides: TGTGCCAGCAGCCCCACCCCTGGACAGGGGGTGAACACCGGGGAGCTGTTTTTT.